This is a list of T cell receptor beta chains from one sample in a study of technical replicates of blood from several donors. This table comes from immunoSEQ multiplex PCR, and its TCRdb copy is limited to in-frame clones, with some not included. Among about 88,000 clones, around 92% were seen once, and the ten largest hold over 0.2%. Sequenced input: T cells isolated from PBMCs. These receptors all stem from a human donor in good health. The CDR3 runs from the conserved cysteine through the conserved F or W. Fields, in order: V gene, J gene, D gene, CDR3 protein, CDR3 DNA. A D gene is named only where the DNA matches it firmly.

V: TRBV11-1
J: TRBJ1-1
D: NA
CDR3: CASSLVAPGVPPMNTEAFF
DNA: TGTGCCAGCAGCTTAGTTGCTCCAGGCGTGCCCCCTATGAACACTGAAGCTTTCTTT

V: TRBV5-1
J: TRBJ1-1
D: NA
CDR3: CASSFTMTDTEAFF
DNA: TGCGCCAGCAGCTTCACCATGACAGACACTGAAGCTTTCTTT

V: TRBV6-5
J: TRBJ1-3
D: NA
CDR3: CASSYSLPLAGNTIYF
DNA: TGTGCCAGCAGTTACTCGCTCCCCCTAGCTGGAAACACCATATATTTT

V: TRBV7-2
J: TRBJ2-3
D: NA
CDR3: CASSSFTDTQYF
DNA: TGTGCCAGCAGCTCGTTCACAGATACGCAGTATTTT

V: TRBV7-9
J: TRBJ2-2
D: NA
CDR3: CASSPWRGDSTGELFF
DNA: TGTGCCAGCAGCCCGTGGCGGGGAGACAGTACCGGGGAGCTGTTTTTT

V: TRBV6-5
J: TRBJ1-1
D: TRBD1
CDR3: CASSLTTGGVPEAFF
DNA: TGTGCCAGCAGTTTAACGACAGGGGGCGTCCCTGAAGCTTTCTTT

V: TRBV7-2
J: TRBJ1-4
D: NA
CDR3: CASSPRGAVEKLFF
DNA: TGTGCCAGCAGTCCCCGGGGGGCTGTTGAAAAACTGTTTTTT

V: TRBV25-1
J: TRBJ2-1
D: TRBD1
CDR3: CASSTGTGPEQFF
DNA: TGTGCCAGCAGCACCGGGACAGGGCCAGAGCAGTTCTTC

V: TRBV6-1
J: TRBJ1-1
D: NA
CDR3: CASREILHSRGTEAFF
DNA: TGTGCCAGCAGGGAAATATTACACTCCCGGGGCACTGAAGCTTTCTTT

V: TRBV11-3
J: TRBJ1-1
D: NA
CDR3: CASSLVRWGANTEAFF
DNA: TGTGCCAGCAGCTTAGTGCGATGGGGCGCGAACACTGAAGCTTTCTTT

V: TRBV7-6
J: TRBJ2-3
D: TRBD2
CDR3: CASSLVGGRRDTQYF
DNA: TGTGCCAGCAGCTTAGTGGGCGGGAGAAGGGATACGCAGTATTTT

V: TRBV11-3
J: TRBJ1-1
D: NA
CDR3: CASSLESVRGGHTEAFF
DNA: TGTGCCAGCAGCTTAGAATCAGTGAGGGGGGGCCACACTGAAGCTTTCTTT

V: TRBV6-5
J: TRBJ2-1
D: NA
CDR3: CASSPGGSNEQFF
DNA: TGTGCCAGCAGCCCGGGTGGGAGCAATGAGCAGTTCTTC

V: TRBV23-1
J: TRBJ2-7
D: NA
CDR3: CASSQSERRYPYEQYF
DNA: TGCGCCAGCAGTCAATCGGAGCGGCGATACCCCTACGAGCAGTACTTC

V: TRBV5-1
J: TRBJ2-7
D: TRBD1
CDR3: CASSLGQGYYEQYF
DNA: TGCGCCAGCAGCTTGGGACAGGGCTACTACGAGCAGTACTTC